Listed below are T cell receptor beta chains from one sample, sequenced in a study of cytomegalovirus exposure and HLA in healthy donors. TCRdb's table, derived via immunoSEQ multiplex PCR, lists solely in-frame clones and lacks some. This table has approximately 110,000 clones, approximately 81% appearing once. Sequenced input: PBMCs. The receptors here all came from a man between 25 and 39 years old in good health and CMV-seronegative. Both conserved end residues are part of each CDR3. The order of the fields is clone size, J gene, V gene, D gene, CDR3 DNA, CDR3 protein. D genes are given only for firm matches. The size entry is marked missing in some rows and otherwise reads once, few, many or a size class.

clone size: .
J gene: TRBJ2-7
V gene: TRBV6-8
D gene: .
CDR3 DNA: TGTGCCAGCAGTTACCCAGGGGAGCCTCCGGGAAACGAGCAGTACTTC
CDR3 protein: CASSYPGEPPGNEQYF

clone size: few
J gene: TRBJ2-7
V gene: TRBV6-6
D gene: .
CDR3 DNA: TGTGCCAGCAGTCCCACAGGGTTCGACGAGCAGTACTTC
CDR3 protein: CASSPTGFDEQYF

clone size: .
J gene: TRBJ2-2
V gene: TRBV5-8
D gene: .
CDR3 DNA: TGTGCCAGCAGCTTGGAAATTGGCAGGGCCGCGAACACCGGGGAGCTGTTTTTT
CDR3 protein: CASSLEIGRAANTGELFF

clone size: few
J gene: TRBJ1-2
V gene: TRBV6-4
D gene: .
CDR3 DNA: TGTGCCAGCAGTGCCCGGGGGGAAGGGAAATATGGCTACACCTTC
CDR3 protein: CASSARGEGKYGYTF

clone size: .
J gene: TRBJ2-7
V gene: TRBV18
D gene: .
CDR3 DNA: TGTGCCAGCTCACCACCAACTAGCTCCTACGAGCAGTACTTC
CDR3 protein: CASSPPTSSYEQYF

clone size: .
J gene: TRBJ1-1
V gene: TRBV27
D gene: .
CDR3 DNA: TGTGCCAGCAGTCCTGGGAGTAGCACTGAAGCTTTCTTT
CDR3 protein: CASSPGSSTEAFF

clone size: .
J gene: TRBJ1-1
V gene: TRBV18
D gene: .
CDR3 DNA: TGTGCCAGCTCACCCAGACAGGATAACACTGAAGCTTTCTTT
CDR3 protein: CASSPRQDNTEAFF

clone size: .
J gene: TRBJ2-7
V gene: TRBV27
D gene: .
CDR3 DNA: TGTGCCAGCAGTTTGGGGGGCTACGAGCAGTACTTC
CDR3 protein: CASSLGGYEQYF

clone size: .
J gene: TRBJ1-4
V gene: TRBV30
D gene: TRBD1
CDR3 DNA: TGTGCCTGCGACACCGGGACAGGGAGGGAAAAACTGTTTTTT
CDR3 protein: CACDTGTGREKLFF

clone size: .
J gene: TRBJ1-2
V gene: TRBV7-9
D gene: .
CDR3 DNA: TGTGCCAGCAGCACCCCCGGGGGGGCAGGTGGCTACACCTTC
CDR3 protein: CASSTPGGAGGYTF

clone size: .
J gene: TRBJ2-5
V gene: TRBV28
D gene: TRBD2
CDR3 DNA: TGTGCCAGCAGATCCGCGGGGGGGTACCAAGAGACCCAGTACTTC
CDR3 protein: CASRSAGGYQETQYF

clone size: .
J gene: TRBJ2-1
V gene: TRBV10-3
D gene: TRBD2
CDR3 DNA: TGTGCCATCAGCCCTACTAGCGGGGTCTACAATGAGCAGTTCTTC
CDR3 protein: CAISPTSGVYNEQFF

clone size: few
J gene: TRBJ2-3
V gene: TRBV10-3
D gene: TRBD2
CDR3 DNA: TGTGCCATCAGTGAGTCTATTGCTAGCGGAAACACAGATACGCAGTATTTT
CDR3 protein: CAISESIASGNTDTQYF

clone size: .
J gene: TRBJ1-3
V gene: TRBV7-8
D gene: .
CDR3 DNA: TGTGCCAGCAGCCTAGGACAGAGCTCTGGAAACACCATATATTTT
CDR3 protein: CASSLGQSSGNTIYF

clone size: .
J gene: TRBJ2-5
V gene: TRBV14
D gene: TRBD2
CDR3 DNA: TGTGCCAGCAGCCCTCCTCGGACAGGGCCTAGCGGGAGCTTTCAAGAGACCCAGTACTTC
CDR3 protein: CASSPPRTGPSGSFQETQYF

clone size: .
J gene: TRBJ2-1
V gene: TRBV5-4
D gene: TRBD2
CDR3 DNA: TGTGCCAGTAAAGCGGGGGGGTTGAATGAGCAGTTCTTC
CDR3 protein: CASKAGGLNEQFF

clone size: .
J gene: TRBJ2-7
V gene: TRBV10-2
D gene: .
CDR3 DNA: TGCGCCAGCAGTGGGGACACGAGCCACGAGCAGTACTTC
CDR3 protein: CASSGDTSHEQYF

clone size: few
J gene: TRBJ2-7
V gene: TRBV2
D gene: .
CDR3 DNA: TGTGCCAGCGGGGGAGGAACCAACTACGAGCAGTACTTC
CDR3 protein: CASGGGTNYEQYF

clone size: .
J gene: TRBJ2-1
V gene: TRBV7-2
D gene: TRBD2
CDR3 DNA: TGTGCCAGCAGCCCCGGACTAGCGAACTGGAGAAGATACAATGAGCAGTTCTTC
CDR3 protein: CASSPGLANWRRYNEQFF

clone size: .
J gene: TRBJ2-1
V gene: TRBV27
D gene: .
CDR3 DNA: TGTGCCAGCAGTTTCTTCAATGAGCAGTTCTTC
CDR3 protein: CASSFFNEQFF

clone size: .
J gene: TRBJ2-5
V gene: TRBV7-9
D gene: .
CDR3 DNA: TGTGCCAGCAGCTTGGGACACCGCCAAGAGACCCAGTACTTC
CDR3 protein: CASSLGHRQETQYF

clone size: once
J gene: TRBJ1-5
V gene: TRBV27
D gene: .
CDR3 DNA: TGTGCCAGCAGTTTACGGGGGACCGGTCGTAGCAATCAGCCCCAGCATTTT
CDR3 protein: CASSLRGTGRSNQPQHF

clone size: .
J gene: TRBJ2-5
V gene: TRBV14
D gene: .
CDR3 DNA: TGTGCCAGCAGCCAAGATATCCCAGAGACCCAGTACTTC
CDR3 protein: CASSQDIPETQYF

clone size: once
J gene: TRBJ1-1
V gene: TRBV30
D gene: TRBD1
CDR3 DNA: TGTGCCTGGACCACCATAGAGGGGGCGTACACTGAAGCTTTCTTT
CDR3 protein: CAWTTIEGAYTEAFF

clone size: .
J gene: TRBJ2-2
V gene: TRBV23-1
D gene: .
CDR3 DNA: TGCGCCAGCAGTCAATCCGTGGTGAGACAGCACACCGGGGAGCTGTTTTTT
CDR3 protein: CASSQSVVRQHTGELFF